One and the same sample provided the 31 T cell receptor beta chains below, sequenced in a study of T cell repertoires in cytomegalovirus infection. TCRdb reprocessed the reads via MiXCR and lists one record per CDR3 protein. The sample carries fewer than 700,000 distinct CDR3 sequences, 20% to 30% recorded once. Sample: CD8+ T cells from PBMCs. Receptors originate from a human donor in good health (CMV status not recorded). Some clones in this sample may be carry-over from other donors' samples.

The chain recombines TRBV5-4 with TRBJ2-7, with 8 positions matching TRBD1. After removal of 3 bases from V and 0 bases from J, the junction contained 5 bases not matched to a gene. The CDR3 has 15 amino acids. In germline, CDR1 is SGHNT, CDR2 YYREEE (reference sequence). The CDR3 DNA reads TGTGCCAGCAGCTATAACAGGGGGTCCTCCTACGAGCAGTACTTC. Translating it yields CASSYNRGSSYEQYF.

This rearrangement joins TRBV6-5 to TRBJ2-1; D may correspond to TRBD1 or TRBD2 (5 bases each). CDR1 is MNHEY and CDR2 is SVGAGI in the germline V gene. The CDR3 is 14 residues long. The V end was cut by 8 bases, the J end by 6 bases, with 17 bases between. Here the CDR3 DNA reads TGTGCCAGCCACCCCACAAGGGGAGCCAATGAGCAGTTCTTC. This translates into CASHPTRGANEQFF.

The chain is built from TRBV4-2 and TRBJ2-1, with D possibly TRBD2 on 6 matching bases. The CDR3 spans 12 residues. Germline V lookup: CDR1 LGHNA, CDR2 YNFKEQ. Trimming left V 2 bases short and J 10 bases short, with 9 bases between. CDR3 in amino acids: CASSQPGGEQFF. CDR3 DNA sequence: TGTGCCAGCAGCCAACCTGGGGGGGAGCAGTTCTTC.

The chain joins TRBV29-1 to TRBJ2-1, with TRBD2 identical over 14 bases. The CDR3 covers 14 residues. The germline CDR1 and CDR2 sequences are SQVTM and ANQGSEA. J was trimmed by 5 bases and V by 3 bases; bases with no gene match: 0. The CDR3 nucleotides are TGCAGCGTTGAGGGACTAGCGGGGGACAATGAGCAGTTCTTC. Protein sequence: CSVEGLAGDNEQFF.

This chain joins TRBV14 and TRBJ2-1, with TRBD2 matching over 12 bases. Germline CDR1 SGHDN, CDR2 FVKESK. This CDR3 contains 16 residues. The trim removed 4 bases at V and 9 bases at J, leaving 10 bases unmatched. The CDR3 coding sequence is TGTGCCAGCAGCCCACTAGCGGGGGGTTATGCTGGTGAGCAGTTCTTC. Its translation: CASSPLAGGYAGEQFF.

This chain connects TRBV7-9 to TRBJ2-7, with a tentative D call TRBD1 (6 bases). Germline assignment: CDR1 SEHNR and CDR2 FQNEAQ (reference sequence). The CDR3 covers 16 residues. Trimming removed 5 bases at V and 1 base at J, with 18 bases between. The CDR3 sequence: CASSKKSVTGSYEQYF. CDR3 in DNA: TGTGCCAGCAGCAAAAAATCTGTGACAGGATCCTACGAGCAGTACTTC.

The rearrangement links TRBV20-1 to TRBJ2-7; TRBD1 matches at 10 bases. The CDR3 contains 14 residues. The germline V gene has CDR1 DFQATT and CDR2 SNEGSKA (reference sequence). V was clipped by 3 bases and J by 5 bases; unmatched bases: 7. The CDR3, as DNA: TGCAGTGCTAGTGACCGGGACAGGGGCCACGAGCAGTACTTC. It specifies CSASDRDRGHEQYF.

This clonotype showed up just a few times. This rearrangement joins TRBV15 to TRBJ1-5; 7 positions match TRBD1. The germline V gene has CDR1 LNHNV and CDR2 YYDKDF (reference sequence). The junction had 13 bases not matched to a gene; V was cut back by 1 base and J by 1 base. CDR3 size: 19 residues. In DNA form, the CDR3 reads TGTGCCACCAGCAGAGCCAGGACAGGCCCTGAGATAAGCAATCAGCCCCAGCATTTT. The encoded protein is CATSRARTGPEISNQPQHF.

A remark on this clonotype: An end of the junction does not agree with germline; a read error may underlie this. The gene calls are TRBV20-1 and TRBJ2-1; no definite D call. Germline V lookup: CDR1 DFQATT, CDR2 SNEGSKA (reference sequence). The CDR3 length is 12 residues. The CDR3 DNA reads TGCAGTGCTAGAGACAGTTACAACGAGCAGTTCTTC. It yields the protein CSARDSYNEQFF.

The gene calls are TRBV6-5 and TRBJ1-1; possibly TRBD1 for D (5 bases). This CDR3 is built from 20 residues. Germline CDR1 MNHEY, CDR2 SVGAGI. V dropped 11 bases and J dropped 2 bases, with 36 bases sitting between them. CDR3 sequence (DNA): TGTGCCGGGGCTGGGGACGGAGTTGAGAACTTGGGGTTTATAAACACTGAAGCTTTCTTT. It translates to CAGAGDGVENLGFINTEAFF.

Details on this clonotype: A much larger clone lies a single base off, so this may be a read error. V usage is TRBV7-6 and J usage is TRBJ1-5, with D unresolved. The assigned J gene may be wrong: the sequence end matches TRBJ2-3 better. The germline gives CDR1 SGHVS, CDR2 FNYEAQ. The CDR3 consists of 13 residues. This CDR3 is CASSPSPGQPQYF. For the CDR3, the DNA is TGTGCCAGCAGCCCGTCTCCGGGTCAGCCCCAGTATTTT.

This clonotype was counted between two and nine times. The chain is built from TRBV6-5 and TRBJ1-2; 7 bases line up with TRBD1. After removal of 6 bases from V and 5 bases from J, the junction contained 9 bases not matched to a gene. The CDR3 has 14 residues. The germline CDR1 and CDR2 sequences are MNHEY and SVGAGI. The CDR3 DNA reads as TGTGCCAGCAGCAATACAGGGGTTTTGTATGGCTACACCTTC. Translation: CASSNTGVLYGYTF.

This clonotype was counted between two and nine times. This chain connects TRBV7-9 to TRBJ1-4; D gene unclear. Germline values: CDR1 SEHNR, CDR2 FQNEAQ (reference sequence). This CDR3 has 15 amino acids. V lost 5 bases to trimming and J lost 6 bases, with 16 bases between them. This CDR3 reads CASSQSMQRDEKLFF. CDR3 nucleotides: TGTGCCAGCAGCCAATCGATGCAGCGGGATGAAAAACTGTTTTTT.

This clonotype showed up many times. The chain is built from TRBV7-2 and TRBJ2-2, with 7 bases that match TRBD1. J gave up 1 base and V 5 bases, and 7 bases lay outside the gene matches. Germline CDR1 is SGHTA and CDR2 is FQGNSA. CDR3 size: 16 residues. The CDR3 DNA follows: TGTGCCAGCAGCGATTACAGGGGCAGGAACACCGGGGAGCTGTTTTTT. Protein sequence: CASSDYRGRNTGELFF.

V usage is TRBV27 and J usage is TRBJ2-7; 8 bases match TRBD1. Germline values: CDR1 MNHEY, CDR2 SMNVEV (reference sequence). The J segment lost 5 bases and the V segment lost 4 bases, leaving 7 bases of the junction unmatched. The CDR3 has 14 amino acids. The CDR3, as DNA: TGTGCCAGCAGTTGGACAGGGAGAATCGACGAGCAGTACTTC. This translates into CASSWTGRIDEQYF.

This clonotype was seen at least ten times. The CDR3 here is CASSLTTGTGTGELFF. Written as DNA, the CDR3 is TGTGCCAGCAGCTTAACGACGGGGACGGGCACCGGGGAGCTGTTTTTT. This chain uses TRBV7-3 with TRBJ2-2; D is tentatively TRBD1 or TRBD2 (5 bases each). In germline, CDR1 is SGHTA, CDR2 FQGTGA. Between the trimmed V and J ends, which lost 0 bases and 4 bases, there was a span of 12 bases. This CDR3 spans 16 amino acids.

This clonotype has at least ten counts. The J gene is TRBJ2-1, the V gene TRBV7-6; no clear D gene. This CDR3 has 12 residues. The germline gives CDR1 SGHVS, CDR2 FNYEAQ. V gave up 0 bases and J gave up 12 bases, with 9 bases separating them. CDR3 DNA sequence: TGTGCCAGCAGCTTAGCGCTTGGGTCGCAGTTCTTC. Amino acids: CASSLALGSQFF.

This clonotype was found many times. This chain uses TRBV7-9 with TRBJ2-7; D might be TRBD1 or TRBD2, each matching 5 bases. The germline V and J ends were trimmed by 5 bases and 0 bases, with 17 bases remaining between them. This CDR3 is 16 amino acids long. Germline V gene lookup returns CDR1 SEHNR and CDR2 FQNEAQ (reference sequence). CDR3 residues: CASSPPAVGTSYEQYF. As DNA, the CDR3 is TGTGCCAGCAGCCCACCCGCAGTAGGGACCTCCTACGAGCAGTACTTC. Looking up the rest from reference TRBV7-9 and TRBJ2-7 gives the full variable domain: DTGVSQNPRHKITKRGQNVTFRCDPISEHNRLYWYRQTLGQGPEFLTYFQNEAQLEKSRLLSDRFSAERPKGSFSTLEIQRTEQGDSAMYLCASSPPAVGTSYEQYFGPGTRLTVT.

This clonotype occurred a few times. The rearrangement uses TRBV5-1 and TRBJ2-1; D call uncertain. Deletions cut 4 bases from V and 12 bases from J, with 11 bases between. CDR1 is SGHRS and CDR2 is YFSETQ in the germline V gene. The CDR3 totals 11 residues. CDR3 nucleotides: TGCGCCAGCAGCGCAATTTCAGGGCAGTTCTTC. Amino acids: CASSAISGQFF.

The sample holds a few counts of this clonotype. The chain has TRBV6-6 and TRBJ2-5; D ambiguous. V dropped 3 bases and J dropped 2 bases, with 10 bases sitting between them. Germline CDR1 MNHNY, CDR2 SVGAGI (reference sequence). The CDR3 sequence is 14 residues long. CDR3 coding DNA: TGTGCCAGCAGTTATTCGGGCGCGCAAGAGACCCAGTACTTC. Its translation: CASSYSGAQETQYF.

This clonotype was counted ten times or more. CDR3 bases: TGTGCCAGCAGTCCCCGGACAGGGTTGAACACTGAAGCTTTCTTT. Its protein is CASSPRTGLNTEAFF. This sequence joins TRBV28 and TRBJ1-1, with 8 bases that match TRBD1. This CDR3 has 15 residues. Germline trimming cut 5 bases from V and 0 bases from J; bases unmatched to any gene: 5. Germline-derived CDR1 and CDR2 are MDHEN and SYDVKM.

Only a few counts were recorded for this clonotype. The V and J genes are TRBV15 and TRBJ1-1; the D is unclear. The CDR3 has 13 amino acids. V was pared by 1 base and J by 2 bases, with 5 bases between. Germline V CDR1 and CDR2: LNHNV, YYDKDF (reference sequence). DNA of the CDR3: TGTGCCACCAGCAGAGTCCGAAACACTGAAGCTTTCTTT. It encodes CATSRVRNTEAFF.

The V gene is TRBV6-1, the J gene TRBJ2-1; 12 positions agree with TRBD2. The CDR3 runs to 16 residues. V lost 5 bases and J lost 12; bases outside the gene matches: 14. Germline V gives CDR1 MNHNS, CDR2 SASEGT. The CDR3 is CASSIGLAGSSGGQFF. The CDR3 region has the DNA TGTGCCAGCAGTATCGGACTAGCGGGGTCCTCAGGTGGGCAGTTCTTC.

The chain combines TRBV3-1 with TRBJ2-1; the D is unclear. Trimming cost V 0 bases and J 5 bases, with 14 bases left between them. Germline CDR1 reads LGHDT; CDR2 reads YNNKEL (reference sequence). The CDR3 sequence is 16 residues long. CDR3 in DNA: TGTGCCAGCAGCCAAGATTCCATCCTCCAAAACAATGAGCAGTTCTTC. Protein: CASSQDSILQNNEQFF.

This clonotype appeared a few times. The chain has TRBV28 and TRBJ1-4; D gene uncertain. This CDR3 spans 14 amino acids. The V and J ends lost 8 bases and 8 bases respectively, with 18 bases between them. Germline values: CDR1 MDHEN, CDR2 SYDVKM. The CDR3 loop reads CASGRGNPAEKLFF. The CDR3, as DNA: TGTGCCAGCGGTAGAGGGAACCCGGCGGAAAAACTGTTTTTT.

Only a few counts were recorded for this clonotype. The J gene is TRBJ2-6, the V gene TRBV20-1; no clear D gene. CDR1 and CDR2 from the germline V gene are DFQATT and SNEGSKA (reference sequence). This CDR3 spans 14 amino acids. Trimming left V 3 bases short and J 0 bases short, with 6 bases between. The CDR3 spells CSARQVSGANVLTF. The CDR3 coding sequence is TGCAGTGCTAGGCAGGTCTCTGGGGCCAACGTCCTGACTTTC.

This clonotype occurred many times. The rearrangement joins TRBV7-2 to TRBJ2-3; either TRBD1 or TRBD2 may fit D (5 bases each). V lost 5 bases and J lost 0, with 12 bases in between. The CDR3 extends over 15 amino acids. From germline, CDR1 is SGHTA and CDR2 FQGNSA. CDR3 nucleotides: TGTGCCAGCAGCAGGGACGCAGCTAGCACAGATACGCAGTATTTT. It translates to CASSRDAASTDTQYF. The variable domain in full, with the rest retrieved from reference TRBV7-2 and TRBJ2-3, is GAGVSQSPSNKVTEKGKDVELRCDPISGHTALYWYRQSLGQGLEFLIYFQGNSAPDKSGLPSDRFSAERTGGSVSTLTIQRTQQEDSAVYLCASSRDAASTDTQYFGPGTRLTVL.

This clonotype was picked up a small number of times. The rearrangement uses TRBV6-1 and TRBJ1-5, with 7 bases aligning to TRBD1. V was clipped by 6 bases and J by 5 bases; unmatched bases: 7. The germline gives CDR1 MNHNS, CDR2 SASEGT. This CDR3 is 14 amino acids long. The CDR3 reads CASRLRGSHQPQHF. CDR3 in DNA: TGTGCCAGCAGACTCAGGGGGTCCCATCAGCCCCAGCATTTT.

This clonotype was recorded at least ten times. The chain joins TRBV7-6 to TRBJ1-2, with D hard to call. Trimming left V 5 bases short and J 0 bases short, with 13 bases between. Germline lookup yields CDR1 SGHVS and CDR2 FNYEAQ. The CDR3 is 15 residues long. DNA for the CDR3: TGTGCCAGCAGCCCACTCCCCGGCGCTAACTATGGCTACACCTTC. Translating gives CASSPLPGANYGYTF.

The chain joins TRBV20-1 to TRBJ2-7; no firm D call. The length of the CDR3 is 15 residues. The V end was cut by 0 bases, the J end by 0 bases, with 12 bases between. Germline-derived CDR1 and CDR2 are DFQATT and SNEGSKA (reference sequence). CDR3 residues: CSARDQAADSYEQYV. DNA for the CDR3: TGCAGTGCTAGAGATCAGGCTGCCGACTCCTACGAGCAGTACGTC.

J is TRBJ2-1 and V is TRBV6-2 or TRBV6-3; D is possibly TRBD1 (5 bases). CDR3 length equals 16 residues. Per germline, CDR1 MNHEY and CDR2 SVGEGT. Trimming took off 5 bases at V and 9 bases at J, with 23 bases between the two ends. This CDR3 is CASSPTVRSANAEQFF. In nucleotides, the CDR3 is TGTGCCAGCAGTCCGACAGTAAGATCCGCAAATGCTGAGCAGTTCTTC.